This T cell receptor (beta chain) was identified during a study of cytomegalovirus exposure and HLA in healthy donors. The PCR employed 60 Vbeta primers together with 13 Jbeta primers. Assay used: immunoSEQ multiplex PCR; TCRdb lists only in-frame clones, some missing. The table includes about 130,000 clones, less than 75% detected once. To note about this clone: Its antigen is currently unknown.

Per germline, CDR1 SNHLY and CDR2 FYNNEI. V lost 0 bases to trimming and J lost 4 bases, with 13 bases between them. The CDR3 loop spans 15 amino acids. Regarding the study as a whole: Later analysis suggested links between common viral pathogens and several top significant clusters.

The chain recombines TRBV2 with TRBJ2-7, with D possibly matching TRBD1 (6 bases). The clonotype comes from a woman aged 40 to 49 in good health and CMV-seropositive. Material: PBMCs. Here the CDR3 DNA reads TGTGCCAGCAGTGAAGCCACAGGGAACTTTTACGAGCAGTACTTC. Its translation is CASSEATGNFYEQYF.